The text below deals with one TCR beta chain. Its antigen specificity is not known. The input lacks base qualities; no much larger clone sits a single base away. This sample was included in a study of T-cell memory formation after mild COVID-19 listed by TCRdb under 2021. Turning to the overall study: TCR sequence clusters from the two donors were largely donor specific. Two young, previously healthy adult volunteers, one female and one male, were included in the cohort. In two donors, T-cell clones that expanded and contracted after mild COVID-19 were followed by sequencing TCRalpha and TCRbeta repertoires longitudinally. Overall study results and their limits: Some responding clones were detected in pre-infection memory, suggesting pre-existing cross-reactive memory T cells joined the SARS-CoV-2 response. The study included only a couple of mild cases, and larger cohorts that include severe cases with pre-infection samples were judged to be necessary. The second-wave clones that peaked on day 37 were not confirmed to be SARS-CoV-2 specific. Contracting CD4+ clones were located mainly in the CM and EM memory subsets, whereas CD8+ clones were found to be enriched in EMRA. Clones that contracted from day 15 to 85 showed balanced CD4/CD8 phenotypes, whereas a second wave of clones that expanded from day 15 to 37 leaned towards CD4+.

Ficoll-Paque density gradient centrifugation was used to isolate PBMCs. In the germline V gene (reference sequence), CDR1 corresponds to SEHNR and CDR2 to FQNEAQ. Deletion took 3 bases off V and 3 bases off J, with a span of 9 bases between the germline ends. Measured from the cysteine to the phenylalanine, the CDR3 is 13 residues long. Solely the CDR3 DNA is kept, with 39 bases framed from the first base. Sequencing took place on an Illumina NovaSeq 6000. TCRalpha and TCRbeta cDNA libraries were built by 5'RACE with constant-segment primers, adding sample barcodes and unique molecular identifiers. Trizol reagent was used to extract RNA from every sample. Library amplification was performed in two PCR steps, and a second sample barcode and Illumina TruSeq adapters were introduced in the second step. Sequencing of libraries was performed on an Illumina NovaSeq with 2 x 150 bp paired-end reads. Regarding the original processing steps: Demultiplexing of reads and collapsing into UMI-guided consensus sequences were performed with migec v1.2.7. With mixcr v2.1.11, UMI consensuses were aligned to TRA and TRB V and J templates and assembled into clonotypes. Clonotypes were classified as expanded or contracted when called significant by both edgeR and NoisET, with noise models trained on biological replicates. For edgeR calls, the thresholds were a false discovery rate-adjusted p below 0.01 and a log2 fold-change of 1. As an exploratory analysis of dynamics, PCA with hierarchical clustering was applied to max-normalized trajectories of the 1000 most abundant clonotypes. Each responding clone was given a CD4 or CD8 phenotype based on the CD4+ and CD8+ repertoires, which had been sequenced separately. TCRdb reran the public reads through fastp at Q25 and MiXCR, keeping productive beta chains. Every entry covers one CDR3 protein and lists the most common genes and DNA from its rows. The V and J calls here are based on TCRdb, not the publication. Within this sample are fewer than 200,000 distinct CDR3 sequences, with about a fifth of them counted one time only. The top ten constitute about 23% of the sample.

This receptor was obtained from an adult woman who had mild COVID-19 (a few samples of this study predate the infection). The sample titles of this study are shuffled in the database, so cell type and time point are left out; the donor was told from shared clones. Sample: PBMCs or a T cell subset sorted from them (not recorded which). The rearranged segments are TRBV7-9 and TRBJ2-7, with TRBD1 as a weak D call on 5 bases. This receptor has the CDR3 CASSFYQGYEQYF. The DNA sequence follows: TGTGCCAGCAGCTTTTACCAGGGCTACGAGCAGTACTTC.